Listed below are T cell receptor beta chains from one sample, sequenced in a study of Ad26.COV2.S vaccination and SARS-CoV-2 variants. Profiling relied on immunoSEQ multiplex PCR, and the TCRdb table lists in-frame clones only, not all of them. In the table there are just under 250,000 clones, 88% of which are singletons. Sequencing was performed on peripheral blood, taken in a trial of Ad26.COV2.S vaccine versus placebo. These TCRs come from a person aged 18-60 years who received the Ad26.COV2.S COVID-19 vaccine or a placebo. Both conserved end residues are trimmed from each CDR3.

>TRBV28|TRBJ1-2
ASSSQGNYGYT
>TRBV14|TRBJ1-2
ASSQDPTGGNYGYT
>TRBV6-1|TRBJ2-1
ASSERGWASPGSYNEQF
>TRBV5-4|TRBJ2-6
ASSLGTGFDSGANVLT
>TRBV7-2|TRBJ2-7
ASSLGTRASYEQY
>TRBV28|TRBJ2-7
ASSGDRTTYEQY
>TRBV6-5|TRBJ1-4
ASRGLGVGEKLF
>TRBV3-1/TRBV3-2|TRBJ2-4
ASSLTGLAKNIQY
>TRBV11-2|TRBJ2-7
ASSLDPGGAERN
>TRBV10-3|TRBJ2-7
AISRTSESYEQY
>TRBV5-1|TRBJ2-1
ASSILVGGPPSEQF
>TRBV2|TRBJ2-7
ASSDQLAGGEQY
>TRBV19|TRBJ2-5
ASSIVWGLQETQY
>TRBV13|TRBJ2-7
ASSPRTSSSYEQY
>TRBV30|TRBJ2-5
AWKGAGETQY
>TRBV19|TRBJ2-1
ASSTGGMDEQF
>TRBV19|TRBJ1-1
ASSTPPEAF
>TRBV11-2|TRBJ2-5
ASSRGAGETQY
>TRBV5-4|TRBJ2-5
ASRPPGQRQETQY
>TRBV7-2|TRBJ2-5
ASDEPAETQY
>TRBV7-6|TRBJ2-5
ASRAGARSGPETQY
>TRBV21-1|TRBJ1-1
ASSPPGGVNTEAF
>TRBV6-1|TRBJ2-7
ASSEGGGTYEQY
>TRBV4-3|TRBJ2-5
ASSQVQVGRETQY
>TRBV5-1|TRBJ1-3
ASSFGSDTIY
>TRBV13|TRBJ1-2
ATHRTGDNYGYT
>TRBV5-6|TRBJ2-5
ASSFLRAETQY
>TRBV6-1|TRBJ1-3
ASSDRAGTGNTIY
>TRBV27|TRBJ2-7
ATAGIGLFGEQY
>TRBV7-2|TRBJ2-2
ASSELLGGLF
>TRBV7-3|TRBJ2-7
ASSHPLRGLGGEQY
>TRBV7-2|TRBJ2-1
ASSLEALPYNEQF
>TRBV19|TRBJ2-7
ASSMPGEGYEQY
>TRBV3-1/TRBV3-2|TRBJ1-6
ACQRADNSPLH
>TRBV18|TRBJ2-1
ASSPPPAALVNEQF
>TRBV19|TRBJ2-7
ASSKIDRGHEQY
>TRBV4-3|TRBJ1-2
ASSQVGDKNYGYT
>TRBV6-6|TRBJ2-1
ASSPIAGGSYNEQF
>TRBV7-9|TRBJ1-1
ASSPVGTGGAGAF
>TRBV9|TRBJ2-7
ASSDGQGIHEQY
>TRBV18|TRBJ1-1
ASSPGAGTEAF
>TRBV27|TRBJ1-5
ASSVLGNQPQH
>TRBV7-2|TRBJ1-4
ASSLEYNQKLF
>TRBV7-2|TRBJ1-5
ASEPTGLGHQPQH
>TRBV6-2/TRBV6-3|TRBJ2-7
ASSYPSETVLYEQY
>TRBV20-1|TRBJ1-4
SARFGLF
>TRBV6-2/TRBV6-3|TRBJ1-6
ASSYGSGNSPLH
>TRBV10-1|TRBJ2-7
ASSEAWLAGQYEQY
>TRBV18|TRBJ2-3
ASSPLPSGAGVTDTQY
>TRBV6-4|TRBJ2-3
ASSDSSGALDTQY